One sample yielded the 28 T cell receptor beta chains listed below, sequenced in a study of CD8 T cell repertoires and HIV-1 epitope variants. Assay: immunoSEQ multiplex PCR; the TCRdb copy retains only in-frame clones and omits some. The table has about 4,700 clones, roughly 69% seen once. No antigens are known for them. Sequencing used cultured CD8+ T cells derived from PBMCs. These receptors all come from a male donor with HIV.

The gene calls are TRBV5-6 and TRBJ2-2; D not certain. The CDR3 loop spans 13 amino acids. Germline V gene sequence: CDR1 SGHDT, CDR2 YYEEEE. Trimming stripped 4 bases from V and 0 bases from J, with 4 bases between. CDR3 sequence (DNA): TGTGCCAGCAGCCCCGCGAACACCGGGGAGCTGTTTTTT. Translating it yields CASSPANTGELFF. The complete variable domain, with remaining parts taken from reference TRBV5-6 and TRBJ2-2, reads DAGVTQSPTHLIKTRGQQVTLRCSPKSGHDTVSWYQQALGQGPQFIFQYYEEEERQRGNFPDRFSGHQFPNYSSELNVNALLLGDSALYLCASSPANTGELFFGEGSRLTVL.

This clone has just a few counts. This chain uses TRBV27 with TRBJ1-1; tentative D call: TRBD1 (5 bases). Per germline, CDR1 MNHEY and CDR2 SMNVEV (reference sequence). V gave up 5 bases and J gave up 5 bases, with 9 bases separating them. The CDR3 length is 12 residues. The CDR3 DNA sequence: TGTGCCAGCAGTCCTGGGGGGACTGAAGCTTTCTTT. Its protein product is CASSPGGTEAFF.

This clone was seen just once. J is TRBJ1-1 and V is TRBV7-9; D is unclear. Deletions cut 5 bases from V and 4 bases from J, with 17 bases between. The CDR3 consists of 15 residues. CDR1 is SEHNR, CDR2 FQNEAQ, per germline (reference sequence). CDR3 in DNA: TGTGCCAGCAGCGGGCGAGAGATTCTGGGCACTGAAGCTTTCTTT. This codes for CASSGREILGTEAFF.

This chain connects TRBV5-4 to TRBJ1-6; D is unclear. V lost 0 bases to trimming and J lost 10 bases, with 5 bases between them. Germline lookup yields CDR1 SGHNT and CDR2 YYREEE (reference sequence). The CDR3 sequence is 12 residues long. Here the CDR3 DNA reads TGTGCCAGCAGCTTGGCCAACTCACCCCTCCACTTT. Amino acids: CASSLANSPLHF. Based on the CDR3 plus reference TRBV5-4 and TRBJ1-6, the full variable domain is ETGVTQSPTHLIKTRGQQVTLRCSSQSGHNTVSWYQQALGQGPQFIFQYYREEENGRGNFPPRFSGLQFPNYSSELNVNALELDDSALYLCASSLANSPLHFGNGTRLTVT.

This chain joins TRBV25-1 and TRBJ2-3; 8 nucleotides line up with TRBD2. The length of the CDR3 is 15 residues. V lost 8 bases and J lost 7; bases outside the gene matches: 14. The germline gives CDR1 MGHDK, CDR2 SYGVNS. CDR3 sequence reads: CASSLSGSKRNTQYF. In DNA, the CDR3 is TGTGCCAGCTCTTTGAGCGGGAGCAAGAGGAATACGCAGTATTTT.

The chain joins TRBV7-8 to TRBJ1-4, with D hard to call. Germline lookup yields CDR1 SGHVS and CDR2 FQNEAQ. The V and J ends lost 0 bases and 7 bases respectively, with 9 bases between them. CDR3 length: 14 residues. CDR3 residues: CASSLAGFSEKLFF. CDR3 DNA sequence: TGTGCCAGCAGCTTAGCAGGGTTTAGTGAAAAACTGTTTTTT.

The V gene is TRBV28, the J gene TRBJ2-5; the D is unclear. CDR3 size: 15 residues. Germline lookup yields CDR1 MDHEN and CDR2 SYDVKM. The germline V and J ends were trimmed by 7 bases and 5 bases, with 20 bases remaining between them. This CDR3 is CASTTPLGRYETQYF. The DNA for the CDR3 is TGTGCCAGCACCACACCACTGGGAAGATACGAGACCCAGTACTTC.

This clone has only a few counts. V and J are TRBV28 and TRBJ1-1, with D unclear. Germline V gives CDR1 MDHEN, CDR2 SYDVKM. The CDR3 sequence is 13 residues long. Between the trimmed V and J ends, which lost 3 bases and 1 base, there was a span of 6 bases. CDR3 region: CASSLTQNTEAFF. CDR3 sequence (DNA): TGTGCCAGCAGTTTGACACAGAACACTGAAGCTTTCTTT.

This clone was found once. V usage is TRBV4-1 and J usage is TRBJ2-1; TRBD2 might be the D (6 bases). The CDR3 covers 14 residues. The germline gives CDR1 MGHRA, CDR2 YSYEKL. Trimming stripped 0 bases from V and 5 bases from J, with 8 bases between. The CDR3 DNA sequence: TGCGCCAGCAGCCAAGACAGGGAGGACAATGAGCAGTTCTTC. This gives the protein CASSQDREDNEQFF.

This clone was counted only a few times. V gene TRBV19 combines with J gene TRBJ1-2, with TRBD1 matching 12 bases. The CDR3 has 15 residues. V dropped 5 bases and J dropped 7; count of bases not matched to a gene: 8. The V gene's germline CDR1 is LNHDA and CDR2 SQIVND (reference sequence). This chain's CDR3 is CASSPPGQGAGGYTF. The CDR3 DNA sequence: TGTGCCAGTAGTCCTCCGGGACAGGGGGCTGGTGGCTACACCTTC.

This sequence joins TRBV7-8 and TRBJ2-1, with D tentatively TRBD2 (7 bases). The CDR3 length is 15 residues. Germline values: CDR1 SGHVS, CDR2 FQNEAQ. V was shortened by 5 bases and J by 9 bases, with 20 bases between the two germline ends. CDR3 sequence reads: CASSDAGEGVSEQFF. CDR3 sequence (DNA): TGTGCCAGCAGCGACGCCGGGGAGGGGGTGAGTGAGCAGTTCTTC.

The chain recombines TRBV6-5 with TRBJ1-1, with TRBD1 matching 8 bases. Germline loops: CDR1 MNHEY, CDR2 SVGAGI. V lost 5 bases and J lost 4; bases outside the gene matches: 6. The CDR3 sequence is 14 residues long. As DNA, the CDR3 is TGTGCCAGCAGTGCCCTTACAGGGGGCACTGAAGCTTTCTTT. Its protein product is CASSALTGGTEAFF.

This chain joins TRBV28 and TRBJ1-3, with TRBD1 matching over 7 bases. In germline, CDR1 is MDHEN, CDR2 SYDVKM. With V trimmed by 1 base and J by 0 bases, 9 bases remained unmatched. This CDR3 is 18 amino acids long. The CDR3 DNA reads TGTGCCAGCAGTTTATTACTCGCCGGGACAGACTCTGGAAACACCATATATTTT. Translation gives CASSLLLAGTDSGNTIYF.

The table lists this clone with a count of one. The gene calls are TRBV7-8 and TRBJ2-7, with D perhaps given as TRBD1 or TRBD2 (5 bases each). The CDR3 has 13 residues. Trimming pared 5 bases from V and 4 bases from J, leaving 12 bases between. Germline lookup yields CDR1 SGHVS and CDR2 FQNEAQ. CDR3 amino acids: CASSLRDGYEQYF. CDR3 in DNA: TGTGCCAGCAGCCTCCGGGACGGTTACGAGCAGTACTTC.

The rearrangement uses TRBV4-2 and TRBJ2-2, with D perhaps TRBD1 or TRBD2 (6 bases each). The germline V and J ends were trimmed by 4 bases and 6 bases, with 30 bases remaining between them. The CDR3 is 20 residues long. The germline gives CDR1 LGHNA, CDR2 YNFKEQ. The CDR3 loop is CASSRTRGEERDLYAGELFF. The CDR3 DNA is TGTGCCAGCAGCCGCACGAGGGGGGAGGAACGGGATCTATACGCCGGGGAGCTGTTTTTT.

The chain uses TRBV11-2 and TRBJ2-7, with D possibly being TRBD1 (5 bases). Germline CDR1 and CDR2: SGHAT and FQNNGV. CDR3 size: 14 residues. V lost 1 base, J lost 1 base, and 8 bases lay in between. The CDR3 loop reads CASSLVTGSYEQYF. CDR3 DNA sequence: TGTGCCAGCAGCTTAGTAACAGGTTCCTACGAGCAGTACTTC.

This clone was observed a handful of times. The J gene is TRBJ2-5, the V gene TRBV6-6; D unresolved. The CDR3 length is 16 residues. Trimming shortened V by 0 bases and J by 3 bases, and 14 bases separated the two germline ends. The germline V gene has CDR1 MNHNY and CDR2 SVGAGI (reference sequence). CDR3 in DNA: TGTGCCAGCAGTTACTCGTACGGGTATTCAGAAGAGACCCAGTACTTC. Translating it yields CASSYSYGYSEETQYF.

The J gene is TRBJ2-3, the V gene TRBV7-2; weak D call: TRBD1 (6 bases). The CDR3 extends over 15 amino acids. Germline CDR1 is SGHTA and CDR2 is FQGNSA. The V gene lost 5 bases and the J gene lost 5 bases, with 17 bases spanning the gap. Written as DNA, the CDR3 is TGTGCCAGCAGCCCAGGACAGAGCAACATAGATACGCAGTATTTT. It specifies CASSPGQSNIDTQYF.

This clone was observed once. The chain employs TRBV6-7 and TRBJ2-1; 8 bases are shared with TRBD1. TRBV6-7 has ORF status, its function being uncertain. CDR3 length equals 15 residues. V was clipped by 2 bases and J by 5 bases; unmatched bases: 5. The CDR3 loop reads CASSYDRGLDNEQFF. The CDR3 bases are TGTGCCAGCAGTTACGACAGGGGTTTAGACAATGAGCAGTTCTTC.

This clone counts as medium-sized (0.01 to 0.1%). The chain has TRBV27 and TRBJ2-2, with TRBD2 matching over 11 bases. The ends lost 3 bases at V and 2 bases at J; junction bases unmatched: 8. Germline assignment: CDR1 MNHEY and CDR2 SMNVEV (reference sequence). The CDR3 is 18 residues long. CDR3 amino acids: CASSFTTSGNLNTGELFF. The CDR3 coding sequence is TGTGCCAGCAGTTTTACGACTAGCGGGAACTTAAACACCGGGGAGCTGTTTTTT.

The CDR3, as DNA: TGTGCCAGCAGCCCGGGACAGGGCTGGGAGCCCCAGCATTTT. Translation gives CASSPGQGWEPQHF. This chain connects TRBV6-5 to TRBJ1-5; 9 bases are shared with TRBD1. After removal of 6 bases from V and 8 bases from J, the junction contained 8 bases not matched to a gene. From germline, CDR1 is MNHEY and CDR2 SVGAGI. CDR3 length: 14 residues.

This clone is a singleton in its sample. The CDR3 spells CASSMTQGGNQPQHF. CDR3 sequence (DNA): TGTGCCAGTAGTATGACGCAGGGTGGCAATCAGCCCCAGCATTTT. The chain carries TRBV19 and TRBJ1-5, with D possibly matching TRBD1 (5 bases). Germline CDR1 reads LNHDA; CDR2 reads SQIVND (reference sequence). V dropped 3 bases and J dropped 2 bases, with 11 bases sitting between them. The CDR3 extends over 15 amino acids.

This clone was seen once. The V call is TRBV5-4, the J call TRBJ2-2, with D maybe TRBD2 (5 bases). Looked up from germline, CDR1 is SGHNT and CDR2 is YYREEE (reference sequence). V was clipped by 4 bases and J by 3 bases, with 13 bases between them. This CDR3 contains 15 residues. This CDR3 is CASSAYRDDTGELFF. CDR3 in DNA: TGTGCCAGCAGCGCCTACCGGGATGACACCGGGGAGCTGTTTTTT.

The chain links TRBV6-5 to TRBJ1-5; 8 bases agree with TRBD1. The junction had 7 bases not matched to a gene; V was cut back by 10 bases and J by 2 bases. This CDR3 is built from 14 residues. Germline-derived CDR1 and CDR2 are MNHEY and SVGAGI. CDR3 bases: TGTGCCACATCAGGGGGCGTTCGCAATCAGCCCCAGCATTTT. Translating it yields CATSGGVRNQPQHF.

This clone was detected only a few times. The J gene is TRBJ2-3, the V gene TRBV5-8; TRBD2 matches at 10 bases. V lost 4 bases, J lost 3 bases, and 8 bases stayed unmatched. Germline V CDR1 and CDR2: SGHTS, YDEGEE. This CDR3 region has 16 residues. CDR3 bases: TGTGCCAGCAGCCCCACTAGCGGGAAAGATACAGATACGCAGTATTTT. Encoded protein: CASSPTSGKDTDTQYF.

The V and J genes are TRBV5-8 and TRBJ2-7; 8 positions match TRBD1. The germline gives CDR1 SGHTS, CDR2 YDEGEE. The junction had 8 bases not matched to a gene; V was cut back by 3 bases and J by 6 bases. The CDR3 is made up of 14 amino acids. CDR3 loop: CASSSDRASLEQYF. DNA for the CDR3: TGTGCCAGCAGCTCGGACAGGGCCTCCCTCGAGCAGTACTTC.

This clone was counted a few times. The J gene is TRBJ2-7, the V gene TRBV10-3, with 8 positions matching TRBD1. The V gene's germline CDR1 is ENHRY and CDR2 SYGVKD. J gave up 0 bases and V 10 bases, and 2 bases lay outside the gene matches. CDR3 length equals 12 residues. The CDR3 DNA reads as TGTGCCACCGGGACAGGCTCCTACGAGCAGTACTTC. Amino acids: CATGTGSYEQYF.

The rearrangement links TRBV27 to TRBJ2-6; D not certain. The CDR3 covers 18 residues. V lost 10 bases and J lost 0, with 22 bases in between. Germline values: CDR1 MNHEY, CDR2 SMNVEV (reference sequence). The CDR3 coding sequence is TGTGCCACCCAATCCACAACTACTGCGAACTCTGGGGCCAACGTCCTGACTTTC. Translation gives CATQSTTTANSGANVLTF. Filled out from reference TRBV27 and TRBJ2-6, the complete variable domain reads EAQVTQNPRYLITVTGKKLTVTCSQNMNHEYMSWYRQDPGLGLRQIYYSMNVEVTDKGDVPEGYKVSRKEKRNFPLILESPSPNQTSLYFCATQSTTTANSGANVLTFGAGSRLTVL.